A selection of T cell receptor beta chains follows, all from one sample in a study of metastatic and nonmetastatic thyroid tumors. TCRdb called clones again from the PCR reads with MiXCR. The data contain 23,000 or so clones, approximately 24% of them singletons. Sequencing was performed on tumor tissue. The receptors originated from a male donor with papillary thyroid cancer or a benign thyroid nodule (not recorded which). Some clones in this sample may be carry-over from other donors' samples. CDR3s include the opening cysteine and the closing phenylalanine or tryptophan. The D gene is left open where the match is weak. Size is omitted from some rows. Given values are once, few, many or a class for expanded clones.

j_call: TRBJ1-5
d_call: -
v_call: TRBV24-1
clone_size: many
cdr3_nt: TGTGCCACCAGTGATTTCGCGGATCAGCCCCAGCATTTT
cdr3_aa: CATSDFADQPQHF

j_call: TRBJ2-1
d_call: -
v_call: TRBV9
clone_size: many
cdr3_nt: TGTGCCAGCAGCGTATCTAGCACCAATGAGCAGTTCTTC
cdr3_aa: CASSVSSTNEQFF

j_call: TRBJ1-6
d_call: -
v_call: TRBV20-1
clone_size: many
cdr3_nt: TGCAGTGCTAGAGGGGGTTGGACCGACGGGAATTCACCCCTCCACTTT
cdr3_aa: CSARGGWTDGNSPLHF

j_call: TRBJ1-1
d_call: -
v_call: TRBV11-3
clone_size: -
cdr3_nt: TGTGCCAGCAGCTTTAAGCTCCTGAACACTGAAGCTTTCTTT
cdr3_aa: CASSFKLLNTEAFF

j_call: TRBJ2-6
d_call: TRBD1
v_call: TRBV6-1
clone_size: few
cdr3_nt: TGTGCCAGCAGTGCCGACAGGGGATCTGGGGCCAACGTACTGACTTTC
cdr3_aa: CASSADRGSGANVLTF

j_call: TRBJ2-7
d_call: -
v_call: TRBV7-6
clone_size: -
cdr3_nt: TGTGCCAGCAGCGTGGACTGGACTGCTATCTACTACGAGCAGTACTTC
cdr3_aa: CASSVDWTAIYYEQYF

j_call: TRBJ2-1
d_call: TRBD2
v_call: TRBV20-1
clone_size: medium-sized
cdr3_nt: TGCAGTGCTAGACAGGCGGGAGGGCCCAATGAGCAGTTCTTC
cdr3_aa: CSARQAGGPNEQFF

j_call: TRBJ2-7
d_call: TRBD2
v_call: TRBV19
clone_size: many
cdr3_nt: TGTGCCAGTAGTGGTTTAGCGGGAGCGGCCTACGAGCAGTACTTC
cdr3_aa: CASSGLAGAAYEQYF

j_call: TRBJ2-7
d_call: TRBD1
v_call: TRBV19
clone_size: many
cdr3_nt: TGTGCCAGTAGTCCTGGACAGGTAACCTACGAGCAGTACTTC
cdr3_aa: CASSPGQVTYEQYF

j_call: TRBJ2-5
d_call: -
v_call: TRBV28
clone_size: few
cdr3_nt: TGTGCCAGCATTTCATACGGGGCTAGGGAGACCCAGTACTTC
cdr3_aa: CASISYGARETQYF

j_call: TRBJ2-5
d_call: -
v_call: TRBV7-8
clone_size: -
cdr3_nt: TGTGCCAGCAGCTTAGTATGTTTTGATACCCAGTACTTC
cdr3_aa: CASSLVCFDTQYF

j_call: TRBJ2-6
d_call: -
v_call: TRBV11-2
clone_size: many
cdr3_nt: TGTGCCAGCAGCGCTCCCGGGACAGGGGCCAACGTCCTGACTTTC
cdr3_aa: CASSAPGTGANVLTF

j_call: TRBJ1-1
d_call: TRBD1
v_call: TRBV12-3/TRBV12-4
clone_size: many
cdr3_nt: TGTGCCAGCAGTTTTCGACAGGGAGAAGCTTTCTTT
cdr3_aa: CASSFRQGEAFF

j_call: TRBJ2-2
d_call: TRBD1
v_call: TRBV19
clone_size: many
cdr3_nt: TGTGCCAGCGACTCCCGGGACAGGCCAGGAATGAACACCGGGGAGCTGTTTTTT
cdr3_aa: CASDSRDRPGMNTGELFF

j_call: TRBJ2-7
d_call: -
v_call: TRBV18
clone_size: many
cdr3_nt: TGTGCCAGCTCACCACCGGCGGGCTCCGAGCAGTACTTC
cdr3_aa: CASSPPAGSEQYF

j_call: TRBJ2-7
d_call: TRBD1
v_call: TRBV6-1
clone_size: medium-sized
cdr3_nt: TGTGCCAGCAGTCTGTCCGGGACAGGACCAACCTACGAGCAGTACTTC
cdr3_aa: CASSLSGTGPTYEQYF

j_call: TRBJ2-6
d_call: -
v_call: TRBV10-2
clone_size: -
cdr3_nt: TGCGCCAGCAGTGAGTCAGACAAACTCCACTCTGGGGCCAACGTCCTGACTTTC
cdr3_aa: CASSESDKLHSGANVLTF

j_call: TRBJ2-7
d_call: TRBD1
v_call: TRBV28
clone_size: -
cdr3_nt: TGTGCCAGCAGTTCCCCCGGGACAGGGAGGTACGAGCAGTACTTC
cdr3_aa: CASSSPGTGRYEQYF

j_call: TRBJ2-1
d_call: -
v_call: TRBV28
clone_size: many
cdr3_nt: TGTGCCAGCAGCAGTACAGGGATAACCTACAATGAGCAGTTCTTC
cdr3_aa: CASSSTGITYNEQFF

j_call: TRBJ1-5
d_call: -
v_call: TRBV19
clone_size: many
cdr3_nt: TGTGCCAGTAGTATCCGGTCTGGCAATCAGCCCCAGCATTTT
cdr3_aa: CASSIRSGNQPQHF

j_call: TRBJ2-1
d_call: TRBD2
v_call: TRBV7-2
clone_size: medium-sized
cdr3_nt: TGTGCCAGCAGCCGGGGGGTCAATGAGCAGTTCTTC
cdr3_aa: CASSRGVNEQFF

j_call: TRBJ2-7
d_call: TRBD1
v_call: TRBV6-1
clone_size: -
cdr3_nt: TGTGCCAGCAGTGAAACGGGGAAAGGGGGCGATAAGCAGTACTTC
cdr3_aa: CASSETGKGGDKQYF

j_call: TRBJ2-7
d_call: -
v_call: TRBV2
clone_size: few
cdr3_nt: TGTGCCAGCAACGTGGTGGATTCCTACGAGCAGTACTTC
cdr3_aa: CASNVVDSYEQYF

j_call: TRBJ2-3
d_call: -
v_call: TRBV9
clone_size: many
cdr3_nt: TGTGCCAGCAGCGTAGTATCGGGATCCGGGACAGATACGCAGTATTTT
cdr3_aa: CASSVVSGSGTDTQYF

j_call: TRBJ1-1
d_call: -
v_call: TRBV11-2
clone_size: -
cdr3_nt: TGTGCCAGCAGCTTATCCGTGGCTCCCACTGAAGCTTTCTTT
cdr3_aa: CASSLSVAPTEAFF

j_call: TRBJ2-7
d_call: TRBD1
v_call: TRBV28
clone_size: many
cdr3_nt: TGTGCCAGCAGTTTATGGGCGGGACAGGGCTACGAGCAGTACTTC
cdr3_aa: CASSLWAGQGYEQYF

j_call: TRBJ2-5
d_call: -
v_call: TRBV6-2/TRBV6-3
clone_size: many
cdr3_nt: TGTGCCAGCAGTTACATTGCGAGAGAGACCCAGTACTTC
cdr3_aa: CASSYIARETQYF

j_call: TRBJ1-1
d_call: -
v_call: TRBV10-3
clone_size: many
cdr3_nt: TGTGCCATCAGCCGGACGGACGGTAACACTGAAGCTTTCTTT
cdr3_aa: CAISRTDGNTEAFF

j_call: TRBJ2-7
d_call: -
v_call: TRBV12-3/TRBV12-4
clone_size: few
cdr3_nt: TGTGCCAGCAGTTTTAGCAGGGCGGGTGAGCAGTACTTC
cdr3_aa: CASSFSRAGEQYF

j_call: TRBJ1-6
d_call: TRBD1
v_call: TRBV11-2
clone_size: -
cdr3_nt: TGTGCCAGCAGCCTTATGACAGGGGCTCCTAATTCACCCCTCCACTTT
cdr3_aa: CASSLMTGAPNSPLHF

j_call: TRBJ1-5
d_call: TRBD1
v_call: TRBV2
clone_size: -
cdr3_nt: TGTGCCAGCCACAGGGGCGAGTGGCAGCCCCAGCATTTT
cdr3_aa: CASHRGEWQPQHF

j_call: TRBJ2-7
d_call: -
v_call: TRBV6-6
clone_size: many
cdr3_nt: TGTGCCAGCAGTTACTCGACGGGCCACTACGAGCAGTACTTC
cdr3_aa: CASSYSTGHYEQYF

j_call: TRBJ2-1
d_call: TRBD2
v_call: TRBV2
clone_size: many
cdr3_nt: TGTGCCAGCAGTGTGTCTAGCGGGAGTCACAATGAGCAGTTCTTC
cdr3_aa: CASSVSSGSHNEQFF

j_call: TRBJ1-6
d_call: TRBD1
v_call: TRBV7-2
clone_size: many
cdr3_nt: TGTGCCAGCAGCCCAGTCCCGGGACAGGGAGGTAATTCACCCCTCCACTTT
cdr3_aa: CASSPVPGQGGNSPLHF

j_call: TRBJ2-3
d_call: -
v_call: TRBV10-2
clone_size: many
cdr3_nt: TGCGCCAGCAGTCACACAGATACGCAGTATTTT
cdr3_aa: CASSHTDTQYF

j_call: TRBJ2-7
d_call: TRBD1
v_call: TRBV5-4
clone_size: many
cdr3_nt: TGTGCCAGCAGCAAAGGACAGGGATTAACCTACGAGCAGTACTTC
cdr3_aa: CASSKGQGLTYEQYF

j_call: TRBJ2-4
d_call: TRBD1
v_call: TRBV15
clone_size: many
cdr3_nt: TGTGCCACCAGCAAGGGACAGGGGGAGATCGTGACCAAAAACATTCAGTACTTC
cdr3_aa: CATSKGQGEIVTKNIQYF

j_call: TRBJ1-2
d_call: -
v_call: TRBV20-1
clone_size: many
cdr3_nt: TGCAGTGCTAGAGAAGACTCGAGGGGCTACACCTTC
cdr3_aa: CSAREDSRGYTF

j_call: TRBJ1-4
d_call: TRBD1
v_call: TRBV27
clone_size: -
cdr3_nt: TGTGCCAGCACCCGACTTCCGGGACAGGCGAGTAATGAAAAACTGTTTTTT
cdr3_aa: CASTRLPGQASNEKLFF

j_call: TRBJ1-6
d_call: -
v_call: TRBV28
clone_size: few
cdr3_nt: TGTGCCAGCATCCCCGCCGGGGAATTGGGGGCCTATAATTCACCCCTCCACTTT
cdr3_aa: CASIPAGELGAYNSPLHF

j_call: TRBJ1-6
d_call: TRBD1
v_call: TRBV19
clone_size: many
cdr3_nt: TGTGCCAGCACCCCAGGGGGCGCATCACCCCTCCACTTT
cdr3_aa: CASTPGGASPLHF

j_call: TRBJ1-2
d_call: TRBD1
v_call: TRBV28
clone_size: many
cdr3_nt: TGTGCCAGCATTTTAGACAGGGGGGATGGCCATGGCTACACCTTC
cdr3_aa: CASILDRGDGHGYTF